This paragraph reports one T cell receptor beta chain. CDR3 size: 13 residues. Germline lookup yields CDR1 SGHAT and CDR2 FQNNGV. Trimming pared 9 bases from V and 1 base from J, leaving 12 bases between. This entry is derived from a study of control samples from healthy donors and cancer patients. Repertoires were generated with immunoSEQ multiplex PCR, while TCRdb's copy carries only in-frame clones and drops some. This table has about 170,000 clones, approximately 94% appearing once. The sequencing input was blood. V is TRBV11-2 and J is TRBJ1-1; D is unresolved. This clonotype was obtained from a woman aged 18-29 years in good health. The CDR3 sequence: CASEQVSNTEAFF. The CDR3 coding sequence is TGTGCCAGTGAGCAGGTGTCGAACACTGAAGCTTTCTTT. The entire variable domain, with the rest obtained from reference TRBV11-2 and TRBJ1-1, is as follows: EAGVAQSPRYKIIEKRQSVAFWCNPISGHATLYWYQQILGQGPKLLIQFQNNGVVDDSQLPKDRFSAERLKGVDSTLKIQPAKLEDSAVYLCASEQVSNTEAFFGQGTRLTVV.